This TCR beta chain was found in a study of spatial heterogeneity in lung cancer. Study-level results: Ubiquitous, expanded tumor-derived TCRs were more frequently observed in blood at resection than at follow-up.

Time point defined: sample taken at primary tumor resection. This clonotype has a count of ten or more. What it recognizes is unknown. The germline gene is not matched at one end of the junction; a read error may be the cause. TCR cDNA molecules were tagged individually, and each one carried a unique molecular identifier. TCRdb independently ran MiXCR on the 5' RACE reads; one entry per CDR3 protein. The table records some 37,000 distinct CDR3 sequences, 7.5% of them present only once. The sequence came from a male donor with early-stage non-small cell lung cancer. This sample comprised PBMCs, obtained at surgery.

The CDR3 nucleotides read TGTGCTAGCAGCTTATTTGGGGGATACGAGCAGTACTTC. This encodes CASSLFGGYEQYF. V usage is TRBV7-7 and J usage is TRBJ2-7, with D perhaps assigned TRBD1 or TRBD2 (5 bases each). The CDR3 is 13 residues long. Germline assignment: CDR1 SSHAT and CDR2 FNYEAQ (reference sequence).